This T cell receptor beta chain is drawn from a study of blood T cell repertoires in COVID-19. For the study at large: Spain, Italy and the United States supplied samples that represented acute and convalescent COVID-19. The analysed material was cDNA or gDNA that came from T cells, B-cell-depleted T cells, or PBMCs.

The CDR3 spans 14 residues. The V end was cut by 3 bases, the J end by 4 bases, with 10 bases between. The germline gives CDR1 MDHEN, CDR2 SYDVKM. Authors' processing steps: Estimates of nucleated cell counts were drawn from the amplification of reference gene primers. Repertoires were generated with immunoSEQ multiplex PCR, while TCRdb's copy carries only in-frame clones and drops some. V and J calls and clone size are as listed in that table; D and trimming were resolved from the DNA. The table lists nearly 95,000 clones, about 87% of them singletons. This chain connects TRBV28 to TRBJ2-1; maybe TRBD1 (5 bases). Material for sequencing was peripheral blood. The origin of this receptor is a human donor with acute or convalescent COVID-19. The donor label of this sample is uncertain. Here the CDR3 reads CASSFAGKYNEQFF. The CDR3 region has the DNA TGTGCCAGCAGTTTTGCAGGGAAATACAATGAGCAGTTCTTC.